These T cell receptor beta chains were read from a single sample in a study of T cell clonotyping in hematopoietic cell transplantation. Clones were sequenced by immunoSEQ multiplex PCR, and TCRdb holds only the in-frame ones, with some missing. The profile covers approximately 20,000 clones, with around 80% appearing a single time and under 15% taken by the ten largest. Sequenced material: peripheral blood mononuclear cells. The receptor set was obtained from a man in his sixties in good health. Some clones in this sample may be carry-over from other donors' samples. CDR3s include the opening cysteine and the closing phenylalanine or tryptophan.

V,J,CDR3
TRBV5-1,TRBJ2-7,CASSVGQGGAGQYF
TRBV2,TRBJ2-7,CASLPGLAGAYSYEQYF
TRBV19,TRBJ2-1,CASSPPGPEDEQFF
TRBV28,TRBJ2-5,CASSTNLEETQYF
TRBV28,TRBJ2-5,CASRRPSTALVGTGNSGETQYF
TRBV5-4,TRBJ2-6,CASSLVSSGANVLTF
TRBV29-1,TRBJ1-2,CSVVPGTDNYGYTF
TRBV18,TRBJ1-2,CASSQEGNYGYTF
TRBV7-9,TRBJ1-2,CASSPRDRELYGYTF
TRBV5-8,TRBJ1-1,CASSLTNTEAFF
TRBV30,TRBJ2-3,CAWSVRAGRADTQYF
TRBV7-2,TRBJ2-2,CASSLQATTYTGELFF
TRBV11-1,TRBJ2-5,CASSLAGGRGWETQYF
TRBV27,TRBJ1-2,CASTLTVPGAISGYTF
TRBV4-2,TRBJ2-4,CASSQEGRGVLRAKNIQYF
TRBV2,TRBJ2-5,CASTWIQETQYF
TRBV4-1,TRBJ1-5,CASSSIGDLNQPQHF
TRBV19,TRBJ2-6,CASASGLSGANVLTF
TRBV6-1,TRBJ1-1,CASSLQVTEAFF
TRBV6-5,TRBJ1-5,CASSFSGEPSNQPQHF
TRBV27,TRBJ2-2,CASGPGQNTGELFF
TRBV9,TRBJ1-5,CASSSDARDNQPQHF
TRBV4-3,TRBJ2-5,CASSQERAGGPKETQYF
TRBV7-9,TRBJ1-6,CASSLNAAGGHSPLHF
TRBV5-1,TRBJ2-7,CASSLGASGAYEQYF
TRBV9,TRBJ1-2,CASGLDGYTF
TRBV4-2,TRBJ1-1,CASSKRGMNTEAFF
TRBV5-1,TRBJ2-5,CASSLGTIAETQYF
TRBV7-9,TRBJ2-5,CASSEKVETQYF
TRBV20-1,TRBJ1-2,CSDMRYGYTF
TRBV6-5,TRBJ1-2,CASSYSPRLFGGYTF
TRBV6-1,TRBJ1-2,CASSVGQGANYGYTF
TRBV6-5,TRBJ1-2,CASSQSTGTVYGYTF
TRBV2,TRBJ1-2,CASSRLQGYGYTF
TRBV7-8,TRBJ1-1,CASSPPRAWNTEAFF
TRBV20-1,TRBJ1-2,CSPGDGYTF
TRBV4-2,TRBJ2-4,CASSQDLTDRAKNIQYF
TRBV30,TRBJ2-7,CAWRGPAEQYF
TRBV9,TRBJ2-3,CASSVDPGSGTDTQYF
TRBV6-5,TRBJ1-2,CASKSDRGTNYGYTF
TRBV13,TRBJ1-5,CATGQGGQPQHF
TRBV6-1,TRBJ1-2,CASSVQGHYGYTF
TRBV7-8,TRBJ1-2,CASSLASITGTDSGYTF
TRBV27,TRBJ1-5,CASSLSGVNQPQHF
TRBV5-4,TRBJ2-7,CASSPKRGEREQYF
TRBV5-5,TRBJ2-3,CASSLGQGGTGYF
TRBV5-1,TRBJ1-2,CASSLESPNYGYTF
TRBV30,TRBJ2-7,CAWSFSRTGTYEQYF
TRBV5-6,TRBJ1-5,CASSLLEGGWGNQPQHF
TRBV11-3,TRBJ1-2,CASSSSSWRGYTF
TRBV29-1,TRBJ1-2,CSVGRTQGAYGYTF
TRBV5-6,TRBJ2-2,CASRGAEPGELFF
TRBV4-2,TRBJ2-3,CASSPSLAGTSTDTQYF
TRBV29-1,TRBJ2-3,CSVHRGGAFGTDTQYF
TRBV7-2,TRBJ1-2,CASSLGPYGYTF
TRBV9,TRBJ2-7,CASSVAGGTDEQYF
TRBV9,TRBJ2-6,CASSGPGSANVLTF
TRBV28,TRBJ2-6,CASSQGEHSGANVLTF
TRBV5-6,TRBJ1-2,CASSLGERGYTF